This is a list of T cell receptor beta chains from one sample in a study of cytomegalovirus exposure and HLA in healthy donors. The data were produced by immunoSEQ multiplex PCR, yet TCRdb's version contains in-frame clones alone and is incomplete. The repertoire holds under 200,000 clones, about 80% seen once, with roughly 1.3% in the top ten. Sample: PBMCs. The receptors were gathered from a woman aged 45 to 65 in good health and CMV-seronegative. Each CDR3 is given with its conserved first and last residue. Each record gives: J gene, V gene, clone size, D gene, CDR3 DNA, CDR3 protein. The D gene is left open where the match is weak. For some rows the clone size is stated as once, few or many, or as a class when expanded; others skip it.

>TRBJ2-1|TRBV4-3|NA|NA
TGCGCCAGCAGCCGATACAGGGAGGGAAATGAGCAGTTCTTC
CASSRYREGNEQFF
>TRBJ2-7|TRBV6-5|few|TRBD1
TGTGCCAGCAGGCCGACAGGGGGCTTCGAGCAGTACTTC
CASRPTGGFEQYF
>TRBJ2-5|TRBV4-1|NA|NA
TGCGCCAGCAGCCAAGAAGTGGGGGCGAAGACCCAGTACTTC
CASSQEVGAKTQYF
>TRBJ2-7|TRBV27|few|NA
TGTGCCAGCAGTCCTAAACAGGGCCCCACTTACGAGCAGTACTTC
CASSPKQGPTYEQYF
>TRBJ2-7|TRBV30|NA|NA
TGTGCCTGGAAGGTGGGGCCGCTCTACGAGCAGTACTTC
CAWKVGPLYEQYF
>TRBJ1-1|TRBV7-9|few|TRBD1
TGTGCCAGCAGCCACGACAGGGAAAGGTATGCTTTCTTT
CASSHDRERYAFF
>TRBJ1-5|TRBV5-1|NA|NA
TGCGCCAGCAGCTTGGACAGCGGAGGTAATCAGCCCCAGCATTTT
CASSLDSGGNQPQHF
>TRBJ1-2|TRBV10-3|NA|NA
TGTGCCATCAGGGCTACCCAGGGCGGCGGCTACACCTTC
CAIRATQGGGYTF
>TRBJ1-5|TRBV18|NA|NA
TGTGCCAGCTCACCAACAGAGTATAGCAATCAGCCCCAGCATTTT
CASSPTEYSNQPQHF
>TRBJ1-1|TRBV10-3|few|TRBD1
TGTGCCATCAGTGGTCCAGGGGGCACTGAAGCTTTCTTT
CAISGPGGTEAFF
>TRBJ2-1|TRBV11-3|NA|TRBD1
TGTGCCAGCAGCCCTCCCTCCCCCTCCGGACAGGGGACCTCCTACAATGAGCAGTTCTTC
CASSPPSPSGQGTSYNEQFF
>TRBJ1-2|TRBV7-2|NA|TRBD1
TGTGCCAGCAGCTTTGGGGACAGGGTCTACTATGGCTACACCTTC
CASSFGDRVYYGYTF
>TRBJ2-7|TRBV7-8|few|NA
TGTGCCAGCAGCCCCTCGGGACTCATAAGCGGGCAGTACTTC
CASSPSGLISGQYF
>TRBJ2-7|TRBV10-3|NA|NA
TGTGCCATCAGTGGGGAGAGTCGCTCCTACGAGCAGTACTTC
CAISGESRSYEQYF
>TRBJ2-2|TRBV2|NA|TRBD1
TGTGCCAGCAGCCCAAACCCGGGACAGTCGAACACCGGGGAGCTGTTTTTT
CASSPNPGQSNTGELFF
>TRBJ2-5|TRBV7-3|NA|NA
TGTGCCAGCAGCTTAAGCCAGGCCAGGGGCCAAGAGACCCAGTACTTC
CASSLSQARGQETQYF
>TRBJ2-3|TRBV9|NA|TRBD2
TGTGCCAGCAGCGTAGGGCGGGCGGGGGGGAGCACAGATACGCAGTATTTT
CASSVGRAGGSTDTQYF
>TRBJ1-2|TRBV28|NA|TRBD1
TGTGCCAGCAGTCCGGGACAGCCTAGAGACTACACCTTC
CASSPGQPRDYTF
>TRBJ2-7|TRBV28|few|TRBD2
TGTGCCAGCAGTACTCCGGGGGGGGGATTCAACGAGCAGTACTTC
CASSTPGGGFNEQYF
>TRBJ1-4|TRBV7-9|NA|TRBD1
TGTGCCAGCAGCTTAGGGGACAGGGCTGAAAAACTGTTTTTT
CASSLGDRAEKLFF
>TRBJ2-7|TRBV28|few|NA
TGTGCCAGCAAGACACGTTCCTACGAGCAGTACTTC
CASKTRSYEQYF
>TRBJ1-1|TRBV10-3|NA|NA
TGTGCCATCAGTGAGTCTCTTCGGGAGAACACTGAAGCTTTCTTT
CAISESLRENTEAFF
>TRBJ2-5|TRBV9|once|TRBD2
TGTGCCAGCAGCGTAGTCATAAGTGAGAGCGGGGGGTTGGAGACCCAGTACTTC
CASSVVISESGGLETQYF
>TRBJ2-5|TRBV27|NA|NA
TGTGCCAGCAGCTCGGGAGACAGAAGGAAGACCCAGTACTTC
CASSSGDRRKTQYF
>TRBJ2-1|TRBV19|NA|NA
TGTGCCAGTAGTATCCAACTCTACAATGAGCAGTTCTTC
CASSIQLYNEQFF
>TRBJ2-2|TRBV6-5|NA|NA
TGTGCCAGCACCAACGGGGTGGGGGCCACCGGGGAGCTGTTTTTT
CASTNGVGATGELFF
>TRBJ2-7|TRBV7-8|NA|TRBD2
TGTGCCAGCAGCCCGGGACTAGCGGCAGCCTACGAGCAGTACTTC
CASSPGLAAAYEQYF
>TRBJ2-2|TRBV5-6|NA|TRBD2
TGTGCCAGCAGCTTGGCCCTAGCGGGGGGATGGACCGGGGAGCTGTTTTTT
CASSLALAGGWTGELFF
>TRBJ1-2|TRBV7-2|NA|TRBD1
TGTGCCAGCAGCTATCGGACAGGGGTGGATGGCTACACCTTC
CASSYRTGVDGYTF
>TRBJ2-3|TRBV5-1|once|NA
TGCGCCAGCAGCTACAGGGTCGGCACAGATACGCAGTATTTT
CASSYRVGTDTQYF
>TRBJ1-1|TRBV6-5|NA|NA
TGTGCCAGCACTCCGGGACACAAAAACACTGAAGCTTTCTTT
CASTPGHKNTEAFF
>TRBJ2-7|TRBV27|few|NA
TGTGCCAGCAGTTCGACGGGACACCTCTACGAGCAGTACTTC
CASSSTGHLYEQYF
>TRBJ2-3|TRBV7-9|NA|NA
TGTGCCAGCAGCTTAGCGGGGCCCCCAGATACGCAGTATTTT
CASSLAGPPDTQYF
>TRBJ2-7|TRBV11-1|NA|NA
TGTGCCAGCAGCTTAACTAGCTGGAGCTCCTACGAGCAGTACTTC
CASSLTSWSSYEQYF
>TRBJ1-5|TRBV15|NA|NA
TGTGCCACCAGCTCTAGGACAGAAAACAATCAGCCCCAGCATTTT
CATSSRTENNQPQHF
>TRBJ2-3|TRBV19|NA|TRBD1
TGTGCCAGTAGTACTACAGGGGGCGCAGATACGCAGTATTTT
CASSTTGGADTQYF
>TRBJ2-1|TRBV7-9|few|NA
TGTGCCAGCAGTATAAGGACTCTTACTCACAATGAGCAGTTCTTC
CASSIRTLTHNEQFF
>TRBJ1-1|TRBV7-9|NA|NA
TGTGCCAGCAGCTTAGCGGCGGGGGCTATGAACACTGAAGCTTTCTTT
CASSLAAGAMNTEAFF
>TRBJ2-1|TRBV5-1|NA|NA
TGCGCCAGCAGCGTATCAGGGGTTTTGGGCAATGAGCAGTTCTTC
CASSVSGVLGNEQFF
>TRBJ2-1|TRBV28|NA|TRBD1
TGTGCCAGCAGTCCCCGACAGGGTCGGGGCGATGAGCAGTTCTTC
CASSPRQGRGDEQFF
>TRBJ2-1|TRBV29-1|once|TRBD2
TGCAGCGTTGAAGAGGGGAGGGGCAGCTCCTACAATGAGCAGTTCTTC
CSVEEGRGSSYNEQFF
>TRBJ1-6|TRBV5-4|NA|NA
TGTGCCAGCAGCTTGGGACAGAGCTTTAATTCACCCCTCCACTTT
CASSLGQSFNSPLHF
>TRBJ1-1|TRBV27|NA|TRBD1
TGTGCCAGCAGTGAGGGACAGGGGAGCACTGAAGCTTTCTTT
CASSEGQGSTEAFF
>TRBJ1-1|TRBV19|few|NA
TGTGCCAGTAGTCTAACCGATCAGAACACTGAAGCTTTCTTT
CASSLTDQNTEAFF
>TRBJ2-7|TRBV5-4|NA|TRBD1
TGTGCCAGCAGCTTGGTGGACAGGCCGTCCGAGCAGTACTTC
CASSLVDRPSEQYF
>TRBJ1-1|TRBV28|NA|TRBD1
TGTGCCAGCAGTTTAGAGGGGGCGTTTGGAGGTTACACTGAAGCTTTCTTT
CASSLEGAFGGYTEAFF
>TRBJ2-3|TRBV29-1|NA|NA
TGCAGCGTTGCCGGGTGGAGCACAGATACGCAGTATTTT
CSVAGWSTDTQYF